The clone carrying this TCR beta chain was detected once. The sample comes from a study of blood T cell repertoires in COVID-19. Study details: Researchers got acute and convalescent COVID-19 samples from the United States, Italy and Spain. T cells, B-cell-depleted T cells, or PBMCs provided the cDNA or gDNA that served as material.

Per the original methods: By means of reference gene primer amplification, nucleated cell counts were estimated. This table comes from immunoSEQ multiplex PCR, and its TCRdb copy is limited to in-frame clones, with some not included. Clonal size and the V and J genes are those of that table, whereas D and trimming came from the DNA. Here the sample spans 80,000 to 95,000 clones, approximately 83% being singletons. The TCR originated in a woman aged 80 or over with active or convalescent COVID-19. Sequencing was performed on peripheral blood.

This CDR3 is CASSPLGTFGTEAFF. The CDR3 DNA follows: TGTGCCAGCAGTCCACTCGGGACTTTCGGAACTGAAGCTTTCTTT. The rearrangement joins TRBV27 to TRBJ1-1, with D possibly matching TRBD1 (5 bases). With 5 bases removed from V and 5 bases from J, the gap between germline ends came to 18 bases. The germline V gene encodes CDR1 MNHEY and CDR2 SMNVEV (reference sequence). The CDR3 totals 15 residues.